What follows are 4 T cell receptor beta chains derived from one specimen sequenced in a study of cytomegalovirus exposure and HLA in healthy donors. Sequenced by immunoSEQ multiplex PCR; TCRdb stores in-frame clones only, minus some. The data show roughly 100,000 clones, about 85% seen once. Sequenced input: PBMCs. The receptors stem from a woman between 18 and 29 years old in good health and CMV-seropositive.

The gene calls are TRBV28 and TRBJ1-1; TRBD1 matches at 10 bases. The germline V gene encodes CDR1 MDHEN and CDR2 SYDVKM. V gave up 10 bases and J gave up 0 bases; unmatched junction bases: 5. CDR3 length: 14 residues. CDR3 sequence reads: CATPGQGMNTEAFF. In nucleotides, the CDR3 is TGTGCCACGCCGGGACAGGGGATGAACACTGAAGCTTTCTTT.

V usage is TRBV28 and J usage is TRBJ1-5; 7 nucleotides align to TRBD1. CDR3 size: 16 residues. J gave up 1 base and V 2 bases, and 5 bases lay outside the gene matches. CDR1 and CDR2 from the germline V gene are MDHEN and SYDVKM. The CDR3 sequence is CASSLRQGASNQPQHF. CDR3 DNA: TGTGCCAGCAGTTTAAGACAGGGCGCCAGCAATCAGCCCCAGCATTTT.

The chain carries TRBV5-1 and TRBJ2-1, with TRBD2 matching 8 bases. The germline CDR1 and CDR2 sequences are SGHRS and YFSETQ. J was trimmed by 3 bases and V by 3 bases; bases with no gene match: 5. The CDR3 spans 15 residues. The CDR3 nucleotides are TGCGCCAGCAGCTCTTCCGGGACTAGCTACAATGAGCAGTTCTTC. Translating it yields CASSSSGTSYNEQFF.

The chain links TRBV6-6 to TRBJ2-1; the match to TRBD1 covers 10 bases. Germline V gives CDR1 MNHNY, CDR2 SVGAGI (reference sequence). Trimming removed 4 bases from V and 6 bases from J; junction bases left unmatched: 9. The CDR3 contains 16 residues. The CDR3 coding sequence is TGTGCCAGCAGTTCGACAGGGGGCGGGAGGAGCAATGAGCAGTTCTTC. Residues: CASSSTGGGRSNEQFF.